These 25 T cell receptor beta chains originate from one sample sequenced in a study of OX40 agonist ivuxolimab in advanced cancers. Assay: immunoSEQ multiplex PCR; the TCRdb copy retains only in-frame clones and omits some. The sample has 50,000 to 70,000 clones; 70% to 90% are singletons. The sample was CD4+ or CD8+ T cells sorted from blood, taken in a trial of the OX40 agonist ivuxolimab. These receptors came from an adult with an advanced solid tumor such as melanoma, head and neck, liver or kidney cancer.

This clone was observed once. V and J are TRBV10-3 and TRBJ2-3; TRBD2 agrees at 11 bases. The CDR3 is made up of 12 amino acids. The germline V gene has CDR1 ENHRY and CDR2 SYGVKD. J was trimmed by 4 bases and V by 10 bases; bases with no gene match: 1. This CDR3 reads CATSGRPDTQYF. DNA for the CDR3: TGTGCCACTAGCGGGAGGCCAGATACGCAGTATTTT.

The V call is TRBV28, the J call TRBJ2-3, with no clear D. From germline, CDR1 is MDHEN and CDR2 SYDVKM. The length of the CDR3 is 13 residues. V dropped 6 bases and J dropped 4 bases, with 11 bases sitting between them. The CDR3 coding sequence is TGTGCCAGCAGGACGAACTCACCAGATACGCAGTATTTT. This sequence encodes CASRTNSPDTQYF.

The chain links TRBV4-1 to TRBJ2-6, with a possible D match to TRBD1 (5 bases). CDR3 length: 19 amino acids. Germline-derived CDR1 and CDR2 are MGHRA and YSYEKL. V was pared by 0 bases and J by 0 bases, with 15 bases between. The CDR3 DNA sequence: TGCGCCAGCAGCCAAGATCTTGGCAGGGTCAACTCTGGGGCCAACGTCCTGACTTTC. It codes for CASSQDLGRVNSGANVLTF.

This CDR3 reads CASSSSGRKAQHF. The CDR3 coding sequence is TGTGCCAGCAGTTCCTCGGGCCGTAAAGCCCAGCATTTT. V usage is TRBV28 and J usage is TRBJ1-5, with D unclear. Trimming removed 4 bases from V and 11 bases from J, with 15 bases in between. This CDR3 is built from 13 residues. Germline CDR1 MDHEN, CDR2 SYDVKM.

The table lists this clone with a few counts. The chain combines TRBV10-1 with TRBJ2-1; D unclear. The ends were cut back, 0 bases at V and 4 bases at J, with 7 bases in the middle. This CDR3 is 14 amino acids long. Germline assignment: CDR1 WNHNN and CDR2 SYGVQD (reference sequence). CDR3 loop: CASSESNSYNEQFF. The CDR3 DNA follows: TGCGCCAGCAGTGAGTCGAACTCATACAATGAGCAGTTCTTC.

The chain has TRBV9 and TRBJ1-2, with D unclear. Deletions cut 0 bases from V and 8 bases from J, with 14 bases between. Per the germline V gene, CDR1 is SGDLS and CDR2 is YYNGEE. The CDR3 spans 14 residues. CDR3 DNA: TGTGCCAGCAGCGTAGACGGCAGGTCGGGGGGCTACACCTTC. Its protein is CASSVDGRSGGYTF.

V usage is TRBV5-4 and J usage is TRBJ2-1, with 7 bases aligning to TRBD2. The CDR3 runs 15 residues. Germline-derived CDR1 and CDR2 are SGHNT and YYREEE (reference sequence). V trimming: 1 base; J trimming: 0 bases; junction bases outside the gene matches: 1. The CDR3 is CASSLSSGSYNEQFF. CDR3 DNA sequence: TGTGCCAGCAGCTTGTCTAGCGGCTCCTACAATGAGCAGTTCTTC.

The J gene is TRBJ2-5, the V gene TRBV5-4; TRBD1 matches 8 bases. The tail of the sequence fits TRBJ2-7 better, so the J call may be wrong. The CDR3 totals 14 residues. Germline V gives CDR1 SGHNT, CDR2 YYREEE (reference sequence). CDR3 nucleotide sequence: TGTGCCAGCAGCAAAGGACAGGGCTCCTACGAGCAGTACTTC. Protein sequence: CASSKGQGSYEQYF.

The sample holds a few counts of this clone. The chain joins TRBV7-3 to TRBJ2-1, with D maybe TRBD1 (5 bases). Germline V gives CDR1 SGHTA, CDR2 FQGTGA. The CDR3 is 17 amino acids. The V and J ends lost 5 bases and 0 bases respectively, with 17 bases between them. The CDR3 is CASSQMEGVSSYNEQFF. In DNA form, the CDR3 reads TGTGCCAGCAGCCAAATGGAAGGGGTGAGCTCCTACAATGAGCAGTTCTTC.

CDR3 sequence reads: CASSFTSGSSYNEQFF. The DNA of the CDR3 is TGTGCCAGCAGCTTCACTAGCGGCTCCTCCTACAATGAGCAGTTCTTC. This chain connects TRBV5-6 to TRBJ2-1, with 8 bases that match TRBD2. The CDR3 runs 16 residues. Losses at the gene ends were 2 bases for V and 0 bases for J; bases not matched to a gene: 4. CDR1 is SGHDT and CDR2 is YYEEEE in the germline V gene.

The chain recombines TRBV19 with TRBJ1-5, with TRBD1 matching over 12 bases. This CDR3 has 17 residues. Germline V gene lookup returns CDR1 LNHDA and CDR2 SQIVND (reference sequence). V was pared by 4 bases and J by 2 bases, with 6 bases of the junction left unmatched. The CDR3 DNA reads TGTGCCAGTAGTAACCGGGACAGGGGGCAAGGCAATCAGCCCCAGCATTTT. Its protein product is CASSNRDRGQGNQPQHF.

This clone was counted once. This rearrangement joins TRBV6-5 to TRBJ1-1; maybe TRBD1 (6 bases). The germline CDR1 and CDR2 sequences are MNHEY and SVGAGI. Trimming took 0 bases from V and 5 from J, leaving 10 bases between them. This CDR3 region has 14 residues. Written as DNA, the CDR3 is TGTGCCAGCAGTTACTCGAGGGGGGGAACTGAAGCTTTCTTT. Translating it yields CASSYSRGGTEAFF.

Notes on this clone: This specimen includes other DNA sequences encoding the same CDR3. The V gene is TRBV29-1, the J gene TRBJ2-3; 7 bases line up with TRBD1. In germline, CDR1 is SQVTM, CDR2 ANQGSEA. Unmatched junction bases numbered 3, after V lost 6 bases and J lost 3 bases. The CDR3 consists of 12 residues. The CDR3 is CSVTTGTDTQYF. The CDR3 nucleotides read TGCAGCGTAACGACAGGGACAGATACGCAGTATTTT.

The rearrangement links TRBV2 to TRBJ2-5, with D perhaps TRBD1 (7 bases). Germline V gene lookup returns CDR1 SNHLY and CDR2 FYNNEI. This CDR3 spans 14 amino acids. Trimming stripped 6 bases from V and 8 bases from J, with 19 bases between. CDR3 in amino acids: CASSAGTAAGTQYF. CDR3 DNA sequence: TGTGCCAGCAGCGCCGGGACAGCAGCGGGTACCCAGTACTTC.

This clone was detected only once. This chain joins TRBV6-6 and TRBJ1-3; D unclear. The V end was cut by 8 bases, the J end by 0 bases, with 8 bases between. Germline V gene lookup returns CDR1 MNHNY and CDR2 SVGAGI (reference sequence). This CDR3 has 13 amino acids. This CDR3 reads CASGISSGNTIYF. The CDR3 coding sequence is TGTGCCAGCGGCATAAGCTCTGGAAACACCATATATTTT.

The chain recombines TRBV15 with TRBJ1-1; D might be TRBD1 (5 bases). Deletions cut 3 bases from V and 8 bases from J, with 10 bases between. This CDR3 has 12 amino acids. In germline, CDR1 is LNHNV, CDR2 YYDKDF (reference sequence). CDR3 coding DNA: TGTGCCACCAGCAGGGGGGGTACCGAAGCTTTCTTT. Protein product: CATSRGGTEAFF.

This rearrangement joins TRBV6-6 to TRBJ1-5, with D possibly TRBD1 on 6 matching bases. There are 15 residues in the CDR3. Trimming removed 6 bases at V and 6 bases at J, with 18 bases between. Germline loops: CDR1 MNHNY, CDR2 SVGAGI (reference sequence). CDR3 sequence: CASSIPGDRSQPQHF. CDR3 nucleotides: TGTGCCAGCAGCATCCCAGGGGATCGGAGTCAGCCCCAGCATTTT.

This clone was seen a handful of times. This chain uses TRBV18 with TRBJ1-6, with 9 bases identical to TRBD1. Trimming at V came to 2 bases and at J to 2 bases, leaving 4 bases not matched to a gene. The germline V gene encodes CDR1 KGHSH and CDR2 LQKENI. The CDR3 runs 17 residues. This chain's CDR3 is CASSPSGQGPYNSPLHF. The CDR3 DNA reads TGTGCCAGCTCACCATCGGGACAGGGCCCCTATAATTCACCCCTCCACTTT.

V and J are TRBV2 and TRBJ1-5; 12 bases match TRBD1. Germline CDR1 and CDR2: SNHLY and FYNNEI. The CDR3 sequence is 15 residues long. V was pared by 8 bases and J by 6 bases, with 8 bases of the junction left unmatched. CDR3 DNA sequence: TGTGCCAGCGGGGCAGGGACAGGGGGCAGTCAGCCCCAGCATTTT. Encoded protein: CASGAGTGGSQPQHF.

The rearrangement links TRBV19 to TRBJ1-2; 8 bases map to TRBD1. The CDR3 totals 15 residues. V shed 3 bases, J shed 8 bases, and the junction held 11 bases outside the gene matches. CDR1 and CDR2 from the germline V gene are LNHDA and SQIVND (reference sequence). CDR3 DNA sequence: TGTGCCAGTAGTATGAGGCGGCAGGGGGCGCGCGGCTACACCTTC. This encodes CASSMRRQGARGYTF.

The chain's CDR3 is CASTPTGGSSPLHF. CDR3 nucleotide sequence: TGCGCCAGCACCCCGACAGGGGGGAGTTCACCCCTCCACTTT. The rearrangement joins TRBV10-1 to TRBJ1-6, with TRBD1 matching over 9 bases. Germline trimming cut 7 bases from V and 9 bases from J; bases unmatched to any gene: 7. The CDR3 has 14 residues. Germline CDR1 reads WNHNN; CDR2 reads SYGVQD (reference sequence).

The V gene is TRBV19, the J gene TRBJ1-5; the D gene is possibly TRBD1 (6 bases). The CDR3 length is 15 residues. V was clipped by 5 bases and J by 6 bases, with 17 bases between them. CDR1 is LNHDA, CDR2 SQIVND, per germline (reference sequence). CDR3 nucleotide sequence: TGTGCCAGTAGTCCCCGGACAGCCCTAGGTCAGCCCCAGCATTTT. Translated, it gives CASSPRTALGQPQHF.

This clone has a single count. This chain uses TRBV7-9 with TRBJ1-4; D gene unclear. V lost 8 bases and J 0 bases, leaving 10 bases between the germline ends. The CDR3 extends over 14 amino acids. Germline lookup yields CDR1 SEHNR and CDR2 FQNEAQ (reference sequence). CDR3 region: CASSPGATNEKLFF. For the CDR3, the DNA is TGTGCCAGCTCCCCGGGTGCAACTAATGAAAAACTGTTTTTT.

The chain joins TRBV18 to TRBJ1-4; no clear D gene. The CDR3 contains 17 residues. Germline CDR1 reads KGHSH; CDR2 reads LQKENI. Trimming stripped 1 base from V and 0 bases from J, with 12 bases between. As DNA, the CDR3 is TGTGCCAGCTCACCACGCACCATCCCTGCAACTAATGAAAAACTGTTTTTT. Residues: CASSPRTIPATNEKLFF.

This clone is a singleton in its sample. The chain uses TRBV2 and TRBJ1-5; 12 bases match TRBD1. V was clipped by 6 bases and J by 7 bases; unmatched bases: 7. The CDR3 sequence is 15 residues long. Per the germline V gene, CDR1 is SNHLY and CDR2 is FYNNEI. The CDR3 bases are TGTGCCAGCAGAAGCGGGACAGGGGGCGGCCAGCCCCAGCATTTT. Translation: CASRSGTGGGQPQHF. The full variable domain, completed using reference TRBV2 and TRBJ1-5, is EPEVTQTPSHQVTQMGQEVILRCVPISNHLYFYWYRQILGQKVEFLVSFYNNEISEKSEIFDDQFSVERPDGSNFTLKIRSTKLEDSAMYFCASRSGTGGGQPQHFGDGTRLSIL.